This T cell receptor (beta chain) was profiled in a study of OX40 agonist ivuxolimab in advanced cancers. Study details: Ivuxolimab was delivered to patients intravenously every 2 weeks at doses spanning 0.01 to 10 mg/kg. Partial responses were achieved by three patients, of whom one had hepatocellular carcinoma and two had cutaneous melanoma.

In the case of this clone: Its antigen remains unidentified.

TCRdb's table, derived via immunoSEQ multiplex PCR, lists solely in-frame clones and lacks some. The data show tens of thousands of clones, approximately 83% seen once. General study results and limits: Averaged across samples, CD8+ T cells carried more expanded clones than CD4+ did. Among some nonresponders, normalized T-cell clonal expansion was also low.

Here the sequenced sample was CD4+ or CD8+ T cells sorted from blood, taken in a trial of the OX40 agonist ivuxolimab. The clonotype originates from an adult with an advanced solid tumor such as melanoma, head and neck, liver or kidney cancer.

In nucleotides, the CDR3 is TGCAGTGCTAGAGGGGTCACTGAAGCTTTCTTT. Its translation is CSARGVTEAFF. The chain links TRBV20-1 to TRBJ1-1, with D uncertain. V was cut by 1 base and J by 4 bases, with 4 bases left in between. Germline lookup yields CDR1 DFQATT and CDR2 SNEGSKA (reference sequence). The CDR3 is made up of 11 amino acids.